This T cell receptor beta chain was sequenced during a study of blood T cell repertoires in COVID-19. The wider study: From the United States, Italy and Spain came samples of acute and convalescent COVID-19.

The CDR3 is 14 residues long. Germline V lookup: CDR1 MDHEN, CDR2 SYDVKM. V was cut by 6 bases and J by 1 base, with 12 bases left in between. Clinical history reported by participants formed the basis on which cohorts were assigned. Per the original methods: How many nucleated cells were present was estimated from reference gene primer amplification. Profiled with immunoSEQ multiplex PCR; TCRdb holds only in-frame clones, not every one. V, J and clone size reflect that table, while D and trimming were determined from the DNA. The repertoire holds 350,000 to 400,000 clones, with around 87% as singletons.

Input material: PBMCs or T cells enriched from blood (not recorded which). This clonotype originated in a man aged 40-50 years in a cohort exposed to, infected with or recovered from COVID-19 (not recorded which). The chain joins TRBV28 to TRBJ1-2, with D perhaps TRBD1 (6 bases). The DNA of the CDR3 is TGTGCCAGCAGATCAACAGGGATTAACTATGGCTACACCTTC. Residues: CASRSTGINYGYTF.